This record covers a single TCR beta chain. These data belong to a study of blood T cell repertoires in COVID-19. The CDR3 runs 16 residues. V shed 3 bases and J 8 bases; nucleotides not matched to a gene: 12. Germline CDR1 MNHEY, CDR2 SMNVEV (reference sequence). In the original analysis: Estimates of nucleated cell counts were drawn from the amplification of reference gene primers. The repertoire was sequenced with immunoSEQ multiplex PCR; TCRdb's copy has only in-frame clones and lacks some. V, J and clone size are those of that table, while D and trimming were read from the DNA. The sample carries under 20,000 clones, more than 70% recorded once.

Specimen: peripheral blood. The gene calls are TRBV27 and TRBJ2-1, with 8 bases lining up with TRBD2. The sequence was obtained from a human donor in a cohort sampled during active COVID-19. CDR3 nucleotide sequence: TGTGCCAGCAGTTTTGAAGGGACTAGATATGGGGATGAGCAGTTCTTC. It translates to CASSFEGTRYGDEQFF.